This T cell receptor (beta chain) emerged from a study of blood T cell repertoires in COVID-19. Overall study: Samples came from the United States, Italy and Spain, spanning acute and convalescent COVID-19. Nucleic acid was either cDNA or gDNA, and it came from T cells, B-cell-depleted T cells, or PBMCs.

Clones were read by immunoSEQ multiplex PCR, and TCRdb kept only the in-frame ones, dropping some. Here the sample spans 200,000 to 250,000 clones, 89% being singletons. The sample was peripheral blood. This TCR came from a woman aged 40 to 49 with acute or convalescent COVID-19.

The CDR3 loop reads CASTLAGVGDTQYF. CDR3 nucleotide sequence: TGTGCCAGCACCCTAGCGGGGGTGGGAGATACGCAGTATTTT. J is TRBJ2-3 and V is TRBV6-5; 10 nucleotides agree with TRBD2. The CDR3 sequence is 14 residues long. The V segment lost 7 bases and the J segment 5 bases; nucleotides outside the gene matches: 6. The V gene's germline CDR1 is MNHEY and CDR2 SVGAGI.